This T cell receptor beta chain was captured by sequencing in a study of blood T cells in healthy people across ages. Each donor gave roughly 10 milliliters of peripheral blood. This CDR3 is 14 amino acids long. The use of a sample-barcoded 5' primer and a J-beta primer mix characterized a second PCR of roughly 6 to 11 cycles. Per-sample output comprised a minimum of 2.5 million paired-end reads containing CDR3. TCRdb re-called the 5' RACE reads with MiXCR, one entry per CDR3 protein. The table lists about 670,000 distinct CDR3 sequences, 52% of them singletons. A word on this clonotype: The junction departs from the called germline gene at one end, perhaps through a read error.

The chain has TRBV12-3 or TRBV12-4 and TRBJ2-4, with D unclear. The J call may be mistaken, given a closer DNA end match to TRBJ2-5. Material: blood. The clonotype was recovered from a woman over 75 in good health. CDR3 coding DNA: TGTGCCAGCAGTGTAGCATTGTACCAAGAGACCCAGTACTTC. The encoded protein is CASSVALYQETQYF.